The 26 T cell receptor beta chains reported below all come from one sample, sequenced in a study of OX40 agonist ivuxolimab in advanced cancers. Generated by immunoSEQ multiplex PCR, the TCRdb table keeps only in-frame clones and is missing some. The table has around 34,000 clones, roughly 87% seen once. The source was CD4+ or CD8+ T cells sorted from blood, collected in a trial of the OX40 agonist ivuxolimab. The receptors derive from an adult with an advanced solid tumor such as melanoma, head and neck, liver or kidney cancer.

The rearrangement links TRBV12-5 to TRBJ1-5; D gene uncertain. This CDR3 has 16 residues. Germline V gene lookup returns CDR1 LGHNT and CDR2 FRNRAP. V shed 0 bases and J shed 0 bases, with 9 bases lying between them. The CDR3 nucleotides read TGTGCTAGTGGTTTGGTGACCCCCACTAGCAATCAGCCCCAGCATTTT. Its protein product is CASGLVTPTSNQPQHF.

The DNA for the CDR3 is TGTGCCAGCAGTCCCCCTCGGACTAGCCCCATTTCCTACCAAGAGACCCAGTACTTC. Its translation is CASSPPRTSPISYQETQYF. This chain links TRBV28 with TRBJ2-5; 8 nucleotides agree with TRBD2. The CDR3 loop spans 19 amino acids. From germline, CDR1 is MDHEN and CDR2 SYDVKM. Losses at the gene ends were 5 bases for V and 0 bases for J; bases not matched to a gene: 17.

J is TRBJ2-7 and V is TRBV7-2; weak D call: TRBD2 (5 bases). Germline CDR1 and CDR2: SGHTA and FQGNSA. V gave up 8 bases and J gave up 1 base, with 9 bases separating them. CDR3 length: 12 residues. The chain's CDR3 is CASGGRSYEQYF. Here the CDR3 DNA reads TGTGCCAGCGGAGGTCGATCCTACGAGCAGTACTTC.

This chain connects TRBV27 to TRBJ2-1; D is undetermined. Germline-derived CDR1 and CDR2 are MNHEY and SMNVEV (reference sequence). The CDR3 length is 13 residues. V lost 5 bases and J lost 6, with 11 bases in between. The CDR3 DNA follows: TGTGCCAGCAGTCCCCGGGCTCTCAATGAGCAGTTCTTC. Its protein product is CASSPRALNEQFF.

The chain combines TRBV5-1 with TRBJ2-1, with 7 nucleotides matching TRBD2. V dropped 0 bases and J dropped 7; count of bases not matched to a gene: 7. This CDR3 spans 15 amino acids. Germline V gene lookup returns CDR1 SGHRS and CDR2 YFSETQ. The CDR3 reads CASSLGRAGGNEQFF. As DNA, the CDR3 is TGCGCCAGCAGCTTGGGGAGGGCCGGGGGGAATGAGCAGTTCTTC.

The rearrangement joins TRBV7-9 to TRBJ2-6; no firm D call. V was pared by 10 bases and J by 4 bases, with 20 bases between. The CDR3 length is 16 residues. In germline, CDR1 is SEHNR, CDR2 FQNEAQ (reference sequence). The CDR3 nucleotides read TGTGCCACCGACAATCTAGGATCCTGGGGGGCCAACGTCCTGACTTTC. The encoded protein is CATDNLGSWGANVLTF.

The chain is built from TRBV27 and TRBJ1-2; 7 nucleotides line up with TRBD1. Germline V CDR1 and CDR2: MNHEY, SMNVEV (reference sequence). V trimming: 5 bases; J trimming: 4 bases; junction bases outside the gene matches: 7. CDR3 length: 14 amino acids. The CDR3 loop reads CASSQDRESYGYTF. CDR3 DNA sequence: TGTGCCAGCAGTCAAGACAGGGAGAGCTATGGCTACACCTTC.

The chain couples TRBV27 to TRBJ2-2, with 8 positions matching TRBD1. V gave up 4 bases and J gave up 2 bases; unmatched junction bases: 3. CDR1 and CDR2 from the germline V gene are MNHEY and SMNVEV (reference sequence). The length of the CDR3 is 15 residues. The CDR3 bases are TGTGCCAGCAGTTCAGGGGGCCTCAACACCGGGGAGCTGTTTTTT. As protein: CASSSGGLNTGELFF.

This chain joins TRBV19 and TRBJ2-2; 7 bases are a match to TRBD2. The V segment lost 3 bases and the J segment 6 bases; nucleotides outside the gene matches: 7. This CDR3 is 15 amino acids long. From germline, CDR1 is LNHDA and CDR2 SQIVND (reference sequence). The CDR3 DNA sequence: TGTGCCAGTAGTATCGGCGGGAGAAGCCCCGGGGAGCTGTTTTTT. Translating gives CASSIGGRSPGELFF.

Notes on this clone: Germline and junction disagree at one end, which may indicate a read error. The chain employs TRBV2 and TRBJ2-1; TRBD1 might be the D (6 bases). The CDR3 spans 15 residues. Germline CDR1 reads SNHLY; CDR2 reads FYNNEI. CDR3 nucleotides: TGTGCCAGCAGGGAAGGACAGAACTCCTACAATGAGCAGTTCTTC. Translated: CASREGQNSYNEQFF.

This clone was counted a single time. The V and J genes are TRBV5-1 and TRBJ2-5, with D perhaps assigned TRBD1 or TRBD2 (5 bases each). CDR3 length: 15 amino acids. V was pared by 6 bases and J by 2 bases, with 17 bases between. CDR1 SGHRS and CDR2 YFSETQ come from the germline V gene. CDR3: CASTHGFGAQETQYF. The DNA of the CDR3 is TGCGCCAGCACCCATGGTTTCGGGGCTCAAGAGACCCAGTACTTC.

J is TRBJ2-2 and V is TRBV7-9; 7 nucleotides match TRBD1. V was clipped by 9 bases and J by 2 bases; unmatched bases: 6. The germline gives CDR1 SEHNR, CDR2 FQNEAQ (reference sequence). This CDR3 region has 14 residues. The CDR3 loop is CARHRDSNTGELFF. Here the CDR3 DNA reads TGTGCCAGGCACCGGGACAGCAACACCGGGGAGCTGTTTTTT.

The chain combines TRBV4-1 with TRBJ1-2; possible D gene TRBD1, 5 bases. Deletions cut 0 bases from V and 5 bases from J, with 10 bases between. Germline CDR1 MGHRA, CDR2 YSYEKL. This CDR3 has 14 amino acids. The DNA of the CDR3 is TGCGCCAGCAGCCAAGACCAGGGATTTTATGGCTACACCTTC. Translating it yields CASSQDQGFYGYTF.

This rearrangement joins TRBV27 to TRBJ2-1; possible D gene TRBD2, 5 bases. The CDR3 length is 14 residues. Trimming shortened V by 7 bases and J by 2 bases, and 12 bases separated the two germline ends. The V gene's germline CDR1 is MNHEY and CDR2 SMNVEV (reference sequence). The DNA of the CDR3 is TGTGCCAGCAAAGTGACGGGGACCTACAATGAGCAGTTCTTC. It specifies CASKVTGTYNEQFF.

The J gene is TRBJ2-1, the V gene TRBV2; unclear D gene. The V end lost 6 bases, the J end lost 8 bases, and 17 bases lay between the germline ends. CDR1 and CDR2 from the germline V gene are SNHLY and FYNNEI. The CDR3 length is 14 residues. The CDR3 is CASRSGISPHEQFF. The CDR3 region has the DNA TGTGCCAGCAGATCCGGAATCTCTCCACATGAGCAGTTCTTC.

The genes are TRBV7-9 and TRBJ2-1; D is unclear. With 3 bases removed from V and 3 bases from J, the gap between germline ends came to 12 bases. CDR3 length equals 15 residues. Looked up from germline, CDR1 is SEHNR and CDR2 is FQNEAQ (reference sequence). CDR3 amino acids: CASSLFWTDYNEQFF. DNA of the CDR3: TGTGCCAGCAGCTTGTTTTGGACGGACTACAATGAGCAGTTCTTC.

DNA for the CDR3: TGTGCCACCAGCTTAGACAGGATCAATCAGCCCCAGCATTTT. Translation gives CATSLDRINQPQHF. This chain joins TRBV15 and TRBJ1-5, with TRBD1 as a possible D gene (6 bases). The CDR3 loop spans 14 amino acids. V dropped 5 bases and J dropped 3 bases, with 11 bases sitting between them. Germline assignment: CDR1 LNHNV and CDR2 YYDKDF (reference sequence).

The gene calls are TRBV7-9 and TRBJ2-1; maybe TRBD2 (6 bases). The germline CDR1 and CDR2 sequences are SEHNR and FQNEAQ (reference sequence). Trimming stripped 5 bases from V and 6 bases from J, with 14 bases between. This CDR3 region has 14 residues. CDR3 nucleotides: TGTGCCAGCAGCCCCCGAACTAGCTTCAATGAGCAGTTCTTC. It translates to CASSPRTSFNEQFF.

The V call is TRBV19, the J call TRBJ2-7, with 13 bases lining up with TRBD2. Germline CDR1 and CDR2: LNHDA and SQIVND (reference sequence). CDR3 length: 14 amino acids. The J segment lost 3 bases and the V segment lost 6 bases, leaving 2 bases of the junction unmatched. CDR3 sequence reads: CASSTSGRVYEQYF. CDR3 nucleotide sequence: TGTGCCAGTAGCACTAGCGGGAGGGTCTACGAGCAGTACTTC.

The chain carries TRBV19 and TRBJ2-1, with 10 bases matching TRBD2. J was trimmed by 3 bases and V by 2 bases; bases with no gene match: 4. The CDR3 contains 16 residues. The germline V gene has CDR1 LNHDA and CDR2 SQIVND (reference sequence). The CDR3 is CASSITSGIGYNEQFF. CDR3 nucleotides: TGTGCCAGTAGTATAACTAGCGGGATAGGCTACAATGAGCAGTTCTTC. The full variable domain, its missing parts supplied by reference TRBV19 and TRBJ2-1, is DGGITQSPKYLFRKEGQNVTLSCEQNLNHDAMYWYRQDPGQGLRLIYYSQIVNDFQKGDIAEGYSVSREKKESFPLTVTSAQKNPTAFYLCASSITSGIGYNEQFFGPGTRLTVL.

This chain uses TRBV28 with TRBJ2-2; TRBD1 is a possible D gene (6 bases). This CDR3 has 17 residues. Trimming removed 2 bases from V and 7 bases from J, with 20 bases in between. Germline CDR1 and CDR2: MDHEN and SYDVKM. The CDR3 sequence is CASSLNGWGREGGELFF. The CDR3 region has the DNA TGTGCCAGCAGTTTAAATGGATGGGGGCGCGAGGGCGGGGAGCTGTTTTTT.

This sequence joins TRBV29-1 and TRBJ2-5; D is possibly TRBD1 (5 bases). V was cut by 5 bases and J by 1 base, with 17 bases left in between. The CDR3 spans 15 residues. Germline V CDR1 and CDR2: SQVTM, ANQGSEA. The CDR3 loop reads CSVTGHTPPQETQYF. The CDR3 DNA is TGCAGCGTTACTGGACATACTCCCCCCCAAGAGACCCAGTACTTC.

This clone came up once. The CDR3: CASSAISGGAYNEQFF. Written as DNA, the CDR3 is TGTGCCAGCAGTGCGATTAGCGGGGGGGCCTACAATGAGCAGTTCTTC. This sequence joins TRBV6-4 and TRBJ2-1; TRBD2 agrees at 11 bases. Germline CDR1 reads MRHNA; CDR2 reads SNTAGT. V shed 4 bases, J shed 2 bases, and the junction held 4 bases outside the gene matches. The CDR3 runs 16 residues.

The rearrangement uses TRBV15 and TRBJ1-5, with D possibly matching TRBD1 (5 bases). Trimming removed 2 bases at V and 3 bases at J, with 17 bases between. This CDR3 is built from 17 residues. Germline V gene data show CDR1 as LNHNV and CDR2 as YYDKDF (reference sequence). CDR3 DNA: TGTGCCACCAGCAGACCGTCGTCAGGGATTATCAATCAGCCCCAGCATTTT. The encoded protein is CATSRPSSGIINQPQHF.

The chain links TRBV15 to TRBJ2-7; D remains ambiguous. The germline V gene has CDR1 LNHNV and CDR2 YYDKDF (reference sequence). Trimming removed 0 bases from V and 6 bases from J, with 6 bases in between. CDR3 size: 12 residues. The chain's CDR3 is CATSRDFGEQYF. The CDR3 bases are TGTGCCACCAGCAGAGATTTTGGCGAGCAGTACTTC.

The V call is TRBV4-1, the J call TRBJ2-5; 8 bases line up with TRBD2. Germline-derived CDR1 and CDR2 are MGHRA and YSYEKL. The trim removed 3 bases at V and 0 bases at J, leaving 6 bases unmatched. CDR3 length equals 16 residues. Here the CDR3 DNA reads TGCGCCAGCAGCCAGGGTAGCGGGATGTACCAAGAGACCCAGTACTTC. It is translated as CASSQGSGMYQETQYF.